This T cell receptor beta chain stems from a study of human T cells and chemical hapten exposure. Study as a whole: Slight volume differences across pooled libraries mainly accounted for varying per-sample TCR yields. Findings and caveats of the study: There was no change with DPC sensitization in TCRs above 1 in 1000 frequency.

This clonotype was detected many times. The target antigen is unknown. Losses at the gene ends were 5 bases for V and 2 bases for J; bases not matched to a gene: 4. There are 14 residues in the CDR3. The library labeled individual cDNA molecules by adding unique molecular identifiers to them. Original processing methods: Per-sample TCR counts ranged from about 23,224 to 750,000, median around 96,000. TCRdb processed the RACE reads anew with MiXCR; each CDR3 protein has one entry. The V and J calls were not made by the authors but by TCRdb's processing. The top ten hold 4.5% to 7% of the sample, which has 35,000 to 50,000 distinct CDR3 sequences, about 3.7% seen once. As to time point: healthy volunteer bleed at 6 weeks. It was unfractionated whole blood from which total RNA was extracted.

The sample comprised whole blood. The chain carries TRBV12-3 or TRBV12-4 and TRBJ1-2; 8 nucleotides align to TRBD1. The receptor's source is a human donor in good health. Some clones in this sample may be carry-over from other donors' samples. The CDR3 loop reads CASSPTGGNYGYTF. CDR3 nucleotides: TGTGCCAGCAGTCCCACAGGGGGGAACTATGGCTACACCTTC.